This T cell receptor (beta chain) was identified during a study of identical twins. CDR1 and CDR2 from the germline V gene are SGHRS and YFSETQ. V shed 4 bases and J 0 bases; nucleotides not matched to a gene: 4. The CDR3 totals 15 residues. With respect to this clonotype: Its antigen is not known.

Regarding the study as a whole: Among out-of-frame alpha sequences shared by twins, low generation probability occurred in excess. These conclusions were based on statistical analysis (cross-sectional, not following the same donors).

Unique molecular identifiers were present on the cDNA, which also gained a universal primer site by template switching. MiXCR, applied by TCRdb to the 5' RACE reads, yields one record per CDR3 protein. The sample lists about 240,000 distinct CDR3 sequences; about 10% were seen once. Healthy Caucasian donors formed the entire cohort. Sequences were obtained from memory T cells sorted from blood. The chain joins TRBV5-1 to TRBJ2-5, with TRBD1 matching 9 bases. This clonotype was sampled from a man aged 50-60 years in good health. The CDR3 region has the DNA TGCGCCAGCAGCCCTGGGACAGGGAACCAAGAGACCCAGTACTTC. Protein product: CASSPGTGNQETQYF.